The rows below give T cell receptor beta chains drawn from one sample of a study of OX40 agonist ivuxolimab in advanced cancers. The assay was immunoSEQ multiplex PCR, and TCRdb's table has in-frame clones only and misses some. The table includes some 90,000 clones, more than 75% detected once. The sample consisted of CD4+ or CD8+ T cells sorted from blood, taken in a trial of the OX40 agonist ivuxolimab. The origin of the receptors is an adult with an advanced solid tumor such as melanoma, head and neck, liver or kidney cancer. The CDR3 runs from the conserved cysteine through the conserved F or W. Each record gives: D gene, V gene, clone size, J gene, CDR3 protein, CDR3 DNA. The D gene is left open where the match is weak. Where a row states a size, it is once, few, many or the class of an expanded clone; other rows omit it.

d_call: -; v_call: TRBV29-1; clone_size: -; j_call: TRBJ1-6; cdr3_aa: CSVWEGGNSPLHF; cdr3_nt: TGCAGCGTTTGGGAAGGGGGTAATTCACCCCTCCACTTT
d_call: -; v_call: TRBV6-6; clone_size: -; j_call: TRBJ1-1; cdr3_aa: CASSYGIGGPGAEAFF; cdr3_nt: TGTGCCAGCAGTTACGGGATCGGGGGGCCGGGGGCTGAAGCTTTCTTT
d_call: -; v_call: TRBV30; clone_size: few; j_call: TRBJ1-1; cdr3_aa: CAWRLGSTGTEAFF; cdr3_nt: TGTGCCTGGAGGCTAGGGTCGACAGGCACTGAAGCTTTCTTT
d_call: -; v_call: TRBV18; clone_size: -; j_call: TRBJ1-1; cdr3_aa: CASSPTENTEAFF; cdr3_nt: TGTGCCAGCTCACCAACAGAGAACACTGAAGCTTTCTTT
d_call: -; v_call: TRBV10-2; clone_size: once; j_call: TRBJ1-1; cdr3_aa: CASSESGIANTEAFF; cdr3_nt: TGCGCCAGCAGTGAGTCTGGGATAGCGAACACTGAAGCTTTCTTT
d_call: -; v_call: TRBV18; clone_size: once; j_call: TRBJ2-1; cdr3_aa: CASSHQTVLTPSSYNEQFF; cdr3_nt: TGTGCCAGCTCACACCAAACCGTTTTAACTCCGAGCTCCTACAATGAGCAGTTCTTC
d_call: -; v_call: TRBV11-2; clone_size: -; j_call: TRBJ2-2; cdr3_aa: CASSPPGGRTGELFF; cdr3_nt: TGTGCCAGCAGCCCGCCCGGGGGGCGTACCGGGGAGCTGTTTTTT
d_call: -; v_call: TRBV7-2; clone_size: -; j_call: TRBJ1-6; cdr3_aa: CASSLAWSGKLNNSPLHF; cdr3_nt: TGTGCCAGCAGCTTAGCGTGGTCCGGGAAGCTGAATAATTCACCCCTCCACTTT
d_call: -; v_call: TRBV11-2; clone_size: -; j_call: TRBJ1-1; cdr3_aa: CASSLVGGTEAFF; cdr3_nt: TGTGCCAGCAGCTTAGTGGGGGGCACTGAAGCTTTCTTT
d_call: -; v_call: TRBV19; clone_size: once; j_call: TRBJ1-3; cdr3_aa: CASSSSGRGNTIYF; cdr3_nt: -
d_call: -; v_call: TRBV2; clone_size: few; j_call: TRBJ1-2; cdr3_aa: CASSGVPVSNYGYTF; cdr3_nt: TGTGCCAGCAGTGGCGTCCCAGTTTCTAACTATGGCTACACCTTC
d_call: -; v_call: TRBV6-1; clone_size: -; j_call: TRBJ1-4; cdr3_aa: CASSPSRSTNEKLFF; cdr3_nt: TGTGCCAGCAGCCCCTCGAGATCAACTAATGAAAAACTGTTTTTT
d_call: TRBD2; v_call: TRBV7-9; clone_size: once; j_call: TRBJ2-7; cdr3_aa: CASSTLSGASYEQYF; cdr3_nt: TGTGCCAGCTCCACCCTTAGCGGGGCCTCCTACGAGCAGTACTTC
d_call: TRBD2; v_call: TRBV5-4; clone_size: -; j_call: TRBJ2-1; cdr3_aa: CASRLAGGYYNEQFF; cdr3_nt: TGTGCCAGCAGACTAGCGGGGGGCTACTACAATGAGCAGTTCTTC
d_call: -; v_call: TRBV29-1; clone_size: few; j_call: TRBJ1-1; cdr3_aa: CSVPRDALNTEAFF; cdr3_nt: TGCAGCGTACCCCGGGACGCCCTGAACACTGAAGCTTTCTTT
d_call: -; v_call: TRBV6-1; clone_size: -; j_call: TRBJ2-1; cdr3_aa: CASSDKAWGLSYNEQFF; cdr3_nt: TGTGCCAGCAGTGATAAGGCGTGGGGGCTCTCCTACAATGAGCAGTTCTTC
d_call: TRBD1; v_call: TRBV5-1; clone_size: -; j_call: TRBJ2-2; cdr3_aa: CASSFTGQGPNTGELFF; cdr3_nt: TGCGCCAGCAGCTTTACGGGACAGGGCCCGAACACCGGGGAGCTGTTTTTT
d_call: -; v_call: TRBV15; clone_size: -; j_call: TRBJ2-2; cdr3_aa: CATSRGPAGELFF; cdr3_nt: TGTGCCACCAGCAGAGGGCCCGCCGGGGAGCTGTTTTTT
d_call: TRBD1; v_call: TRBV10-3; clone_size: once; j_call: TRBJ2-3; cdr3_aa: CAIRLQGTRTDTQYF; cdr3_nt: TGTGCCATCAGGTTACAGGGGACGAGGACAGATACGCAGTATTTT
d_call: -; v_call: TRBV19; clone_size: -; j_call: TRBJ2-1; cdr3_aa: CASSMTALRGNEQFF; cdr3_nt: TGTGCCAGTAGTATGACGGCACTTAGGGGTAATGAGCAGTTCTTC
d_call: -; v_call: TRBV7-8; clone_size: -; j_call: TRBJ1-2; cdr3_aa: CASSFTGKHGYTF; cdr3_nt: TGTGCCAGCAGCTTTACAGGAAAGCATGGCTACACCTTC
d_call: -; v_call: TRBV9; clone_size: -; j_call: TRBJ2-2; cdr3_aa: CASSVSPGRGTGELFF; cdr3_nt: TGTGCCAGCAGCGTGTCTCCTGGCCGGGGCACCGGGGAGCTGTTTTTT
d_call: -; v_call: TRBV25-1; clone_size: -; j_call: TRBJ1-1; cdr3_aa: CASSELAGGNTEAFF; cdr3_nt: TGTGCCAGCAGTGAATTAGCGGGGGGGAACACTGAAGCTTTCTTT
d_call: -; v_call: TRBV6-1; clone_size: -; j_call: TRBJ1-6; cdr3_aa: CASSEGHSVIGNSPLHF; cdr3_nt: TGTGCCAGCAGTGAAGGTCACAGCGTGATTGGGAATTCACCCCTCCACTTT
d_call: -; v_call: TRBV7-8; clone_size: -; j_call: TRBJ1-6; cdr3_aa: CASSLGRENSPLHF; cdr3_nt: TGTGCCAGCAGCTTAGGCAGGGAGAATTCACCCCTCCACTTT
d_call: TRBD1; v_call: TRBV27; clone_size: -; j_call: TRBJ2-7; cdr3_aa: CASSKDRDQAYEQYF; cdr3_nt: TGTGCCAGCAGTAAGGACAGGGATCAGGCCTACGAGCAGTACTTC
d_call: -; v_call: TRBV10-3; clone_size: -; j_call: TRBJ2-1; cdr3_aa: CAIRDYESSYNEQFF; cdr3_nt: TGTGCCATCAGAGACTATGAGAGCTCCTACAATGAGCAGTTCTTC
d_call: -; v_call: TRBV18; clone_size: -; j_call: TRBJ1-1; cdr3_aa: CASSPETMNTEAFF; cdr3_nt: TGTGCCAGCTCACCTGAAACAATGAACACTGAAGCTTTCTTT
d_call: -; v_call: TRBV5-4; clone_size: once; j_call: TRBJ2-3; cdr3_aa: CASSTLGTDTQYF; cdr3_nt: TGTGCCAGCAGCACCTTGGGCACAGATACGCAGTATTTT
d_call: TRBD1; v_call: TRBV7-2; clone_size: once; j_call: TRBJ1-4; cdr3_aa: CASSLAGTGNEKLFF; cdr3_nt: TGTGCCAGCAGCTTAGCGGGGACAGGCAATGAAAAACTGTTTTTT
d_call: -; v_call: TRBV5-4; clone_size: -; j_call: TRBJ2-3; cdr3_aa: CASSLAGQPTDTQYF; cdr3_nt: TGTGCCAGCAGCTTGGCAGGGCAGCCCACAGATACGCAGTATTTT
d_call: -; v_call: TRBV6-5; clone_size: -; j_call: TRBJ2-5; cdr3_aa: CASSYSGPGRETQYF; cdr3_nt: TGTGCCAGCAGTTACTCGGGCCCGGGTCGAGAGACCCAGTACTTC
d_call: -; v_call: TRBV15; clone_size: -; j_call: TRBJ1-1; cdr3_aa: CATSRVDSEAFF; cdr3_nt: TGTGCCACCAGCAGGGTAGACAGTGAAGCTTTCTTT
d_call: TRBD1; v_call: TRBV7-9; clone_size: -; j_call: TRBJ1-2; cdr3_aa: CASSLAGQGLNGYTF; cdr3_nt: TGTGCCAGCAGCTTAGCTGGACAGGGGCTAAACGGCTACACCTTC
d_call: -; v_call: TRBV29-1; clone_size: few; j_call: TRBJ1-1; cdr3_aa: CSVGSANTEAFF; cdr3_nt: TGCAGCGTTGGGTCAGCAAACACTGAAGCTTTCTTT
d_call: TRBD2; v_call: TRBV28; clone_size: few; j_call: TRBJ2-1; cdr3_aa: CASRGLAAYNEQFF; cdr3_nt: TGTGCCAGCAGGGGACTAGCGGCCTACAATGAGCAGTTCTTC
d_call: TRBD2; v_call: TRBV5-1; clone_size: -; j_call: TRBJ2-5; cdr3_aa: CASSFSGEETQYF; cdr3_nt: TGCGCCAGCAGCTTCAGCGGGGAAGAGACCCAGTACTTC
d_call: -; v_call: TRBV7-2; clone_size: -; j_call: TRBJ1-1; cdr3_aa: CASSLEGLNTEAFF; cdr3_nt: TGTGCCAGCAGCTTAGAGGGATTGAACACTGAAGCTTTCTTT
d_call: -; v_call: TRBV5-4; clone_size: once; j_call: TRBJ1-1; cdr3_aa: CASSPVARATEAFF; cdr3_nt: TGTGCCAGCAGCCCCGTCGCTCGGGCCACTGAAGCTTTCTTT
d_call: -; v_call: TRBV6-1; clone_size: -; j_call: TRBJ2-7; cdr3_aa: CASNDAWYEQYF; cdr3_nt: TGTGCCAGCAACGACGCGTGGTACGAGCAGTACTTC
d_call: -; v_call: TRBV7-3; clone_size: -; j_call: TRBJ2-5; cdr3_aa: CASSLDGETQYF; cdr3_nt: TGTGCCAGCAGCTTGGACGGGGAGACCCAGTACTTC
d_call: TRBD2; v_call: TRBV6-6; clone_size: -; j_call: TRBJ2-2; cdr3_aa: CASRMTSGAGELFF; cdr3_nt: TGTGCCAGCAGGATGACTAGCGGGGCCGGGGAGCTGTTTTTT
d_call: -; v_call: TRBV29-1; clone_size: -; j_call: TRBJ2-1; cdr3_aa: CSAGSQTRSYNEQFF; cdr3_nt: TGCAGCGCCGGATCCCAAACAAGGTCCTACAATGAGCAGTTCTTC
d_call: TRBD1; v_call: TRBV5-1; clone_size: -; j_call: TRBJ1-5; cdr3_aa: CASSITQGVQPQHF; cdr3_nt: TGCGCCAGCAGCATTACGCAGGGGGTTCAGCCCCAGCATTTT
d_call: TRBD2; v_call: TRBV4-1; clone_size: -; j_call: TRBJ2-1; cdr3_aa: CASSQYLAAASSYNEQFF; cdr3_nt: TGCGCCAGCAGCCAATATCTAGCGGCTGCGAGCTCCTACAATGAGCAGTTCTTC
d_call: -; v_call: TRBV18; clone_size: -; j_call: TRBJ2-7; cdr3_aa: CASSPNSQTYEQYF; cdr3_nt: TGTGCCAGCTCACCAAACTCACAGACCTACGAGCAGTACTTC
d_call: -; v_call: TRBV19; clone_size: -; j_call: TRBJ1-4; cdr3_aa: CASKEGYNEKLFF; cdr3_nt: TGTGCCAGTAAGGAAGGCTATAATGAAAAACTGTTTTTT
d_call: TRBD1; v_call: TRBV6-1; clone_size: -; j_call: TRBJ1-6; cdr3_aa: CASSAPTGLNSPLHF; cdr3_nt: TGTGCCAGCAGTGCCCCGACAGGGTTGAATTCACCCCTCCACTTT
d_call: -; v_call: TRBV19; clone_size: -; j_call: TRBJ1-5; cdr3_aa: CASSPDRTVVGNQPQHF; cdr3_nt: TGTGCCAGTAGTCCGGATCGGACGGTCGTGGGCAATCAGCCCCAGCATTTT
d_call: -; v_call: TRBV14; clone_size: -; j_call: TRBJ2-3; cdr3_aa: CASSQALTFLITDTQYF; cdr3_nt: TGTGCCAGCAGCCAAGCTCTTACATTTTTAATCACAGATACGCAGTATTTT
d_call: -; v_call: TRBV5-4; clone_size: -; j_call: TRBJ1-4; cdr3_aa: CASSFYQGVNEKLFF; cdr3_nt: TGTGCCAGCAGCTTCTACCAGGGAGTCAATGAAAAACTGTTTTTT
d_call: TRBD2; v_call: TRBV11-2; clone_size: -; j_call: TRBJ2-1; cdr3_aa: CASSPSGGSYEQFF; cdr3_nt: TGTGCCAGCAGCCCCAGCGGGGGGTCATATGAGCAGTTCTTC
d_call: -; v_call: TRBV5-4; clone_size: -; j_call: TRBJ1-1; cdr3_aa: CASSLGVANTEAFF; cdr3_nt: TGTGCCAGCAGCTTGGGGGTCGCGAACACTGAAGCTTTCTTT
d_call: -; v_call: TRBV6-1; clone_size: few; j_call: TRBJ1-5; cdr3_aa: CASSERGLGQPQHF; cdr3_nt: TGTGCCAGCAGTGAACGAGGATTGGGTCAGCCCCAGCATTTT
d_call: -; v_call: TRBV18; clone_size: -; j_call: TRBJ1-1; cdr3_aa: CASSPRQENTEAFF; cdr3_nt: TGTGCCAGCTCACCACGGCAGGAGAACACTGAAGCTTTCTTT
d_call: -; v_call: TRBV18; clone_size: -; j_call: TRBJ2-4; cdr3_aa: CASSPPGPNTKNIQYF; cdr3_nt: TGTGCCAGCTCACCACCGGGACCGAACACCAAAAACATTCAGTACTTC
d_call: -; v_call: TRBV7-8; clone_size: -; j_call: TRBJ1-1; cdr3_aa: CASSPGGVMNTEAFF; cdr3_nt: TGTGCCAGCAGCCCCGGTGGGGTCATGAACACTGAAGCTTTCTTT
d_call: TRBD1; v_call: TRBV11-1; clone_size: -; j_call: TRBJ2-5; cdr3_aa: CASSSGQASDVTQYF; cdr3_nt: TGTGCCAGCAGCTCGGGACAGGCGTCCGACGTGACCCAGTACTTC